The clone carrying this T cell receptor beta chain was counted only a few times. Its antigen is unidentified. This entry is derived from a study of cytomegalovirus exposure and HLA in healthy donors. V lost 3 bases and J lost 3; bases outside the gene matches: 5. The V gene's germline CDR1 is SGHNT and CDR2 YYREEE (reference sequence). This CDR3 comprises 14 residues. Study-wide results and caveats: Over 15,000 TCR beta sequences were associated with HLA alleles at 0.05 false discovery rate in a later analysis. TCR sequences were mostly rare, though some public TCRs occurred in many donors. Trimming of TCR beta V- and J-genes showed a link, identified in a later analysis, to a missense DCLRE1C variant.

The primer mix had 60 Vbeta and 13 Jbeta primers. Some clones are missing from TCRdb's copy, which holds only in-frame ones; the method was immunoSEQ multiplex PCR. Of 100,000 to 150,000 clones in the sample, around 10% are singletons; the top ten hold roughly 7%. The chain has TRBV5-4 and TRBJ2-5; 7 bases are shared with TRBD2. Sequencing was carried out using PBMCs. The TCR comes from a woman in her thirties or forties in good health and CMV-seropositive. The chain's CDR3 is CASSWASGEETQYF. DNA of the CDR3: TGTGCCAGCAGCTGGGCTAGCGGTGAAGAGACCCAGTACTTC.